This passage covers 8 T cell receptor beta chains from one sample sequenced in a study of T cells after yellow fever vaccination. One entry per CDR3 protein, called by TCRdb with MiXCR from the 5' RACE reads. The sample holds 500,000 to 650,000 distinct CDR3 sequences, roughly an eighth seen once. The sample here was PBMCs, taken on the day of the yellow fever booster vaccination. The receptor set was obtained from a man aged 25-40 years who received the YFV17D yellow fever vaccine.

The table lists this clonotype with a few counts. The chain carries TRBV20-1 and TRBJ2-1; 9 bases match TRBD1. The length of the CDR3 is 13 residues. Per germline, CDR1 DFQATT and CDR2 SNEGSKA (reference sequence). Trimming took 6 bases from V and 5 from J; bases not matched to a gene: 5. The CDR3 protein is CSATGQGNNEQFF. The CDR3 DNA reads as TGCAGTGCCACGGGACAGGGTAACAATGAGCAGTTCTTC.

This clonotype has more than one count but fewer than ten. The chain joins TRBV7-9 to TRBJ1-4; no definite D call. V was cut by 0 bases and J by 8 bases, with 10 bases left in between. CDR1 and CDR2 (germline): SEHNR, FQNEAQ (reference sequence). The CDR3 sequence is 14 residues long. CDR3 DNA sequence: TGTGCCAGCAGCTTAGCTCTCTCTGAGGAAAAACTGTTTTTT. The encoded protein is CASSLALSEEKLFF.

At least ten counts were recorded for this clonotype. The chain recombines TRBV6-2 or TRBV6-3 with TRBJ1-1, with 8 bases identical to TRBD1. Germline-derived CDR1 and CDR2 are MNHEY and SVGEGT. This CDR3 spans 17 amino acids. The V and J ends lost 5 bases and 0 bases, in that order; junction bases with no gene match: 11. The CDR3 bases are TGTGCCAGCAGTGGAGACAGGGGAAGGGGGGTGAACACTGAAGCTTTCTTT. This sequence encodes CASSGDRGRGVNTEAFF.

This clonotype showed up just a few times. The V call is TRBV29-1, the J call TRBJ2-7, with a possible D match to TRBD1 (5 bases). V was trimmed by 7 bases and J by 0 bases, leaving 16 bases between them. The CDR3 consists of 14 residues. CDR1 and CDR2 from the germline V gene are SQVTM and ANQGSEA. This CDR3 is CSASTSGNSYEQYF. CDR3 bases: TGCAGCGCAAGTACTTCAGGGAACTCCTACGAGCAGTACTTC.

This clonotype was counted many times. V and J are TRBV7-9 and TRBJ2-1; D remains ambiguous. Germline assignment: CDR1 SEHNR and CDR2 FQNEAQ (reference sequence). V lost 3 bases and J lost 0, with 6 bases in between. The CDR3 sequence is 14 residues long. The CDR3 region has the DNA TGTGCCAGCAGCTTTGATTACTCCTACAATGAGCAGTTCTTC. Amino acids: CASSFDYSYNEQFF.

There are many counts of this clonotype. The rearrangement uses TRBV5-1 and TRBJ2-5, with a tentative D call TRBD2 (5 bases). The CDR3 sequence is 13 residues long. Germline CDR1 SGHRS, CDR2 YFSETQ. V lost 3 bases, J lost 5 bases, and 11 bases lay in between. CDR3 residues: CASSSPGGETQYF. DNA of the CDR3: TGCGCCAGCAGCTCTCCGGGCGGGGAGACCCAGTACTTC.

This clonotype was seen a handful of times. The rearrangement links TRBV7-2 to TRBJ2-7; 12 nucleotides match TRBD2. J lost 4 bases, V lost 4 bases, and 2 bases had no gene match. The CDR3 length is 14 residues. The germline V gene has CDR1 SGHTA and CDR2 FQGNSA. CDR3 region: CASSSTSGRYEQYF. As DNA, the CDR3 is TGTGCCAGCAGCTCGACTAGCGGGAGATACGAGCAGTACTTC.

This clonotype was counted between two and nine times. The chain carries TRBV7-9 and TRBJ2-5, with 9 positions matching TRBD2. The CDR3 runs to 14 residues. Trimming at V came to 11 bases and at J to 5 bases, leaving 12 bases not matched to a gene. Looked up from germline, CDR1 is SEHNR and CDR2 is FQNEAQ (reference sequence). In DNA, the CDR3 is TGTGCCCCCCCACGCGGGGGGGGTCGGGAGACCCAGTACTTC. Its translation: CAPPRGGGRETQYF.